This entry lists 6 T cell receptor beta chains sequenced from one sample in a study of CXCR3-negative and CXCR3-positive naive CD8 T cells. All TRB cDNA libraries came from 5' RACE performed with UMI labels. From the 5' RACE reads, TCRdb lists one entry per CDR3 protein and no DNA. This sample's table reports 4,500 to 7,000 distinct CDR3 sequences. Study findings and constraints: In CXCR3-positive naive cells, the TRB CDR3s were more hydrophobic than in CXCR3-negative naive cells.

These receptors have no identified antigens. The sample comprised naive CXCR3+ CD8+ T cells from blood. The subset was: CD45RO-CCR7+CD27+CD95- naive CD8+ T cells expressing CXCR3 (TNR3+). The receptors come from a human donor in good health. Some clones in this sample may be carry-over from other donors' samples.

This chain connects TRBV2 to TRBJ2-1. This CDR3 has 13 amino acids. Looked up from germline, CDR1 is SNHLY and CDR2 is FYNNEI. The CDR3 here is CASREDPNNEQFF.

This clonotype counts as medium-sized (0.01 to 0.1%) by frequency. The V call is TRBV29-1, the J call TRBJ2-5; checking the TCRdb D call of TRBD1 is not possible without DNA. Germline CDR1 reads SQVTM; CDR2 reads ANQGSEA. The CDR3 is 12 residues long. The CDR3 is CSVPTGEETQYF. Based on the CDR3 plus reference TRBV29-1 and TRBJ2-5, the full variable domain is SAVISQKPSRDICQRGTSLTIQCQVDSQVTMMFWYRQQPGQSLTLIATANQGSEATYESGFVIDKFPISRPNLTFSTLTVSNMSPEDSSIYLCSVPTGEETQYFGPGTRLLVL.

Its frequency marks this clonotype as medium-sized. V usage is TRBV20-1 and J usage is TRBJ2-3. Germline V gene lookup returns CDR1 DFQATT and CDR2 SNEGSKA (reference sequence). The CDR3 covers 14 residues. CDR3 residues: CSASAETSTDTQYF.

The gene calls are TRBV14 and TRBJ2-7. This CDR3 has 15 residues. From germline, CDR1 is SGHDN and CDR2 FVKESK. CDR3 protein: CASSQELDSSYEQYF.

The chain combines TRBV19 with TRBJ2-7; TCRdb lists TRBD1, though no DNA is available to test this call. CDR1 is LNHDA and CDR2 is SQIVND in the germline V gene (reference sequence). This CDR3 has 17 amino acids. CDR3 amino acids: CASSIVYETGGPYEQYF.

The CDR3 sequence is CASRNSLGEETQYF. The chain couples TRBV5-1 to TRBJ2-5; TCRdb proposes TRBD1, but this gene call is untestable without DNA. This CDR3 contains 14 residues. Germline loops: CDR1 SGHRS, CDR2 YFSETQ.